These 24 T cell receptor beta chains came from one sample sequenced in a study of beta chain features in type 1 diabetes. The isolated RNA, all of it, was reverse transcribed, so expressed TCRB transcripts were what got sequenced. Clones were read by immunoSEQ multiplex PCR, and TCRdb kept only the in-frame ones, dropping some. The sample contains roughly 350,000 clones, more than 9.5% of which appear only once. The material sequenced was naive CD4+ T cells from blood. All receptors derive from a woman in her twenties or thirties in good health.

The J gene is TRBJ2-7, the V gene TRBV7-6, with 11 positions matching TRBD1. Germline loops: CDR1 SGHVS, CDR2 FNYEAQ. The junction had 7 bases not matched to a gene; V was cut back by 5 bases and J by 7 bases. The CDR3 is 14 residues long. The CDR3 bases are TGTGCCAGCAGCGTCGGACAGGGGGCAGAGGAGCAGTACTTC. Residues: CASSVGQGAEEQYF.

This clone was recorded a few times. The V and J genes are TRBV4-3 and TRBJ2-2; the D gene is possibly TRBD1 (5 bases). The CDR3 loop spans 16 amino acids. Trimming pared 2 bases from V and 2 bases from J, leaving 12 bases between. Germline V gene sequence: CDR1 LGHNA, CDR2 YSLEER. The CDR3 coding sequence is TGCGCCAGCAGCCAAAGAAGGACACAAAACACCGGGGAGCTGTTTTTT. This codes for CASSQRRTQNTGELFF.

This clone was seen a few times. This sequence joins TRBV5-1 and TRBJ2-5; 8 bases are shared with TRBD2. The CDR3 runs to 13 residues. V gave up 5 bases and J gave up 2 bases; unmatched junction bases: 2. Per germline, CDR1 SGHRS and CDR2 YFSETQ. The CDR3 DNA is TGCGCCAGCAGAACTAGCGGTCAAGAGACCCAGTACTTC. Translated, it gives CASRTSGQETQYF.

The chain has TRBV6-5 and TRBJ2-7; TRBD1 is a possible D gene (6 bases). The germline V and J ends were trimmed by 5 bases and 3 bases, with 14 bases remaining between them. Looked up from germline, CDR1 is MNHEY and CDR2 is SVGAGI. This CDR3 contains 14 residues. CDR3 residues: CASSQQGTHYEQYF. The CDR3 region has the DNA TGTGCCAGCAGTCAACAGGGAACCCACTACGAGCAGTACTTC.

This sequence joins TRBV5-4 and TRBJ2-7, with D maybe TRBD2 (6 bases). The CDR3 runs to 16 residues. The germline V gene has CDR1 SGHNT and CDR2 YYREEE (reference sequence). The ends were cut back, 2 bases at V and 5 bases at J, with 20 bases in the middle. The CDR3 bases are TGTGCCAGCAGCTTACCCCATGGTCGGGAGTCGGACGAGCAGTACTTC. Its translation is CASSLPHGRESDEQYF.

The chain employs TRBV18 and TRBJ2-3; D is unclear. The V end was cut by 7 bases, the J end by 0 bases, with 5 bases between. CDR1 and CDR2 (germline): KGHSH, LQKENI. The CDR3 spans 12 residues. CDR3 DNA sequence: TGTGCCAGCTACCGGAGCACAGATACGCAGTATTTT. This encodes CASYRSTDTQYF.

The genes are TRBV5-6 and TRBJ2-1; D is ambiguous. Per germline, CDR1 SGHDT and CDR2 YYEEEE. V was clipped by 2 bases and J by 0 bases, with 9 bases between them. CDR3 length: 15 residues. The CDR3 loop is CASSFKRSSYNEQFF. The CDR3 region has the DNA TGTGCCAGCAGCTTCAAGAGAAGCTCCTACAATGAGCAGTTCTTC.

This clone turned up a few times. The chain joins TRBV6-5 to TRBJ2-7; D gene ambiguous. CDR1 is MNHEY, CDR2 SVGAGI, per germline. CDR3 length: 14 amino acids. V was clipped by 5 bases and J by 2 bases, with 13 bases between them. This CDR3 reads CASSPPREPYEQYF. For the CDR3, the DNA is TGTGCCAGCAGTCCTCCGCGAGAGCCCTACGAGCAGTACTTC.

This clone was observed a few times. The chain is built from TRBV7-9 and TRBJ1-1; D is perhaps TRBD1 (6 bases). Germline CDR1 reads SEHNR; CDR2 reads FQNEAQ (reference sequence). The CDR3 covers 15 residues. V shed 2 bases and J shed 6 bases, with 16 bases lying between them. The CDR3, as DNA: TGTGCCAGCAGCTTAACCGGGACATCGAAGCCTGAAGCTTTCTTT. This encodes CASSLTGTSKPEAFF.

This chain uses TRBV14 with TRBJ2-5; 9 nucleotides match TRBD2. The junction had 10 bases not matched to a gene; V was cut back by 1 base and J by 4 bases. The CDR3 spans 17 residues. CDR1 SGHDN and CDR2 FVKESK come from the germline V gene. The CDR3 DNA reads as TGTGCCAGCAGCCAAGGTTGGGTAGCGGGAGCACCAGAGACCCAGTACTTC. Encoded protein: CASSQGWVAGAPETQYF.

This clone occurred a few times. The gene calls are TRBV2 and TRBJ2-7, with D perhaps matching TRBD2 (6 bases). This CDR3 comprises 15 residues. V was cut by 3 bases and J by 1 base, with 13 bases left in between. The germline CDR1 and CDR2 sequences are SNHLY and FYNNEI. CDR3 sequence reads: CASSESGRGSYEQYF. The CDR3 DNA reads TGTGCCAGCAGTGAGTCCGGGAGAGGGTCCTACGAGCAGTACTTC.

CDR3 sequence (DNA): TGTGCCAGCCCTCCCGGGGGGGTACCGTCCTACGAGCAGTACTTC. Translation gives CASPPGGVPSYEQYF. This rearrangement joins TRBV28 to TRBJ2-7, with TRBD2 identical over 8 bases. From germline, CDR1 is MDHEN and CDR2 SYDVKM. The CDR3 runs 15 residues. Trimming cost V 8 bases and J 1 base; bases outside gene matches: 10.

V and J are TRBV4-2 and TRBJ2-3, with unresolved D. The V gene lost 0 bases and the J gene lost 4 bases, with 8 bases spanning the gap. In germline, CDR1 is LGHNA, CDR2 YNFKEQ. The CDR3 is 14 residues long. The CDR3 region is CASSQDRRSDTQYF. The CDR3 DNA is TGTGCCAGCAGCCAAGACCGGAGATCAGATACGCAGTATTTT.

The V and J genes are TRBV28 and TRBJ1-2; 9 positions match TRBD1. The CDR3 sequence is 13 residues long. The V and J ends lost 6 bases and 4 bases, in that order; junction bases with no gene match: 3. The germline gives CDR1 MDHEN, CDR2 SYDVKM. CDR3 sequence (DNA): TGTGCCAGCAGCTTACAGGGGGCCTATGGCTACACCTTC. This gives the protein CASSLQGAYGYTF.

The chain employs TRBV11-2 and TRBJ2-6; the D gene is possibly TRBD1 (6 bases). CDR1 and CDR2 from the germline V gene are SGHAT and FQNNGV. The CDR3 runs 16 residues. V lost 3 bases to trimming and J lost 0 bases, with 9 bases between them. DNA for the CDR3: TGTGCCAGCAGCTTTTTAGGGGGCTCTGGGGCCAACGTCCTGACTTTC. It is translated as CASSFLGGSGANVLTF.

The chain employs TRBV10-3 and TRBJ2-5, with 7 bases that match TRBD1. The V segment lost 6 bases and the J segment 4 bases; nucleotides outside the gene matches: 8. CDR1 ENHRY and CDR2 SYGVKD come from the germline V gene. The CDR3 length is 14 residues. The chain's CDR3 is CAISSGGGGETQYF. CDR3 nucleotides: TGTGCCATCAGCTCAGGGGGTGGTGGAGAGACCCAGTACTTC.

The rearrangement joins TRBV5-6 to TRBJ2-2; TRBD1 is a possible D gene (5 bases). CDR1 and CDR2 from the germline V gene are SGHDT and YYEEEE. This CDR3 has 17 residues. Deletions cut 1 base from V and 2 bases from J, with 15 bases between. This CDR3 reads CASSLLSDSFNTGELFF. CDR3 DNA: TGTGCCAGCAGCTTGTTAAGCGACAGCTTCAACACCGGGGAGCTGTTTTTT.

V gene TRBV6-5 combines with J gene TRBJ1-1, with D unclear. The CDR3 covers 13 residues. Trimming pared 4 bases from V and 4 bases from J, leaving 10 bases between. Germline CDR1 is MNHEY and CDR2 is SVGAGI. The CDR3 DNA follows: TGTGCCAGCAGTTCGCGAGATTCCACTGAAGCTTTCTTT. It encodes CASSSRDSTEAFF.

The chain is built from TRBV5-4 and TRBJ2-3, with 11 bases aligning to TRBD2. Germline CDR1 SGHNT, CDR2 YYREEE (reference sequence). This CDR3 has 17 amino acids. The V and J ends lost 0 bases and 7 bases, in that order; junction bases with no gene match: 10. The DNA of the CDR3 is TGTGCCAGCAGCTTGGTCCAACTAGCGGGAGAAGTAAATACGCAGTATTTT. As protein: CASSLVQLAGEVNTQYF.

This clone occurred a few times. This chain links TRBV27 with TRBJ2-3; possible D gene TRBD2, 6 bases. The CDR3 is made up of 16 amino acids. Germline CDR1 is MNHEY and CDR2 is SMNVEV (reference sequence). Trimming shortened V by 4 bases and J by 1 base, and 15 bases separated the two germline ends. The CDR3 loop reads CASSSGPGGGTDTQYF. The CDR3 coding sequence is TGTGCCAGCAGTTCCGGGCCCGGCGGGGGCACAGATACGCAGTATTTT.

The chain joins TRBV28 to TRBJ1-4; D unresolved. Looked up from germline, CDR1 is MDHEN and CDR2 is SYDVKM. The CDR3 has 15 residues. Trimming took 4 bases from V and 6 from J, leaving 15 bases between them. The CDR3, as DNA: TGTGCCAGCAGTTCCGCCCCGGGAAAGGATGAAAAACTGTTTTTT. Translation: CASSSAPGKDEKLFF.

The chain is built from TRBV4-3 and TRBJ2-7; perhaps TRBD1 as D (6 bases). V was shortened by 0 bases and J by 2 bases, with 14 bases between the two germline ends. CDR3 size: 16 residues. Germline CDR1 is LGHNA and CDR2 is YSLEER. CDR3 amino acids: CASSQDTSGETYEQYF. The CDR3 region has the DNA TGCGCCAGCAGCCAAGATACCTCAGGGGAGACCTACGAGCAGTACTTC.

DNA of the CDR3: TGTGCCAGCAGCTACCGGGAGGAGAACACTGAAGCTTTCTTT. Amino acid sequence: CASSYREENTEAFF. V and J are TRBV6-1 and TRBJ1-1; D gene unclear. CDR3 length equals 14 residues. Germline CDR1 MNHNS, CDR2 SASEGT. V lost 6 bases, J lost 1 base, and 12 bases lay in between.

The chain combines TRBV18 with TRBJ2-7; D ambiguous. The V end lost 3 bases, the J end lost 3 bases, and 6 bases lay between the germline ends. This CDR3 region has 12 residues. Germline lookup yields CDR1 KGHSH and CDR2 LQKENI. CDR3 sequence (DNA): TGTGCCAGCTCACCTACAGTCTACGAGCAGTACTTC. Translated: CASSPTVYEQYF.